The 8 T cell receptor beta chains presented below share a single source sample, sequenced in a study of blood T cell repertoires in COVID-19. Some clones are missing from TCRdb's copy, which holds only in-frame ones; the method was immunoSEQ multiplex PCR. The table shows about 100,000 clones, with roughly 83% occurring only once. Sequencing was carried out using peripheral blood. These receptors originate from a woman in her fifties or sixties with acute or convalescent COVID-19.

The chain couples TRBV5-5 to TRBJ1-5; 8 nucleotides align to TRBD1. From germline, CDR1 is SGHKS and CDR2 YYEKEE (reference sequence). V lost 0 bases and J lost 5; bases outside the gene matches: 4. CDR3 size: 15 residues. CDR3 sequence reads: CASSLAGGADQPQHF. CDR3 nucleotides: TGTGCCAGCAGCTTGGCAGGGGGCGCGGATCAGCCCCAGCATTTT.

V usage is TRBV14 and J usage is TRBJ1-2, with D possibly matching TRBD1 (5 bases). The CDR3 length is 14 residues. V was cut by 1 base and J by 7 bases, with 13 bases left in between. CDR1 SGHDN and CDR2 FVKESK come from the germline V gene. In nucleotides, the CDR3 is TGTGCCAGCAGCCAAGGAAGGGGCTTGGGTGGCTACACCTTC. Translation gives CASSQGRGLGGYTF.

This clone is a singleton in its sample. The genes are TRBV9 and TRBJ2-2; 12 bases fit TRBD2. Germline lookup yields CDR1 SGDLS and CDR2 YYNGEE. V gave up 2 bases and J gave up 0 bases; unmatched junction bases: 2. This CDR3 region has 17 residues. The CDR3: CASSVGTSGPNTGELFF. CDR3 in DNA: TGTGCCAGCAGCGTCGGGACTAGCGGGCCGAACACCGGGGAGCTGTTTTTT.

V and J are TRBV7-3 and TRBJ1-1; unclear D gene. This CDR3 comprises 14 residues. V lost 5 bases to trimming and J lost 5 bases, with 15 bases between them. From germline, CDR1 is SGHTA and CDR2 FQGTGA. CDR3 residues: CASSLLGFGTEAFF. The CDR3 nucleotides are TGTGCCAGCAGCCTCCTAGGTTTCGGAACTGAAGCTTTCTTT.

V usage is TRBV6-5 and J usage is TRBJ1-3, with D unresolved. Trimming took 6 bases from V and 4 from J, leaving 13 bases between them. Germline-derived CDR1 and CDR2 are MNHEY and SVGAGI. The CDR3 length is 14 residues. CDR3 region: CASSVGPGGNTIYF. DNA for the CDR3: TGTGCCAGCAGCGTGGGTCCGGGGGGAAACACCATATATTTT.

The chain carries TRBV27 and TRBJ2-4, with D possibly TRBD2 on 6 matching bases. The V end lost 5 bases, the J end lost 0 bases, and 14 bases lay between the germline ends. The germline V gene has CDR1 MNHEY and CDR2 SMNVEV (reference sequence). This CDR3 spans 16 amino acids. The CDR3 sequence is CASSPRLVIAKNIQYF. CDR3 coding DNA: TGTGCCAGCAGTCCCAGACTAGTAATAGCCAAAAACATTCAGTACTTC.

V usage is TRBV5-1 and J usage is TRBJ2-6; 7 nucleotides agree with TRBD1. This CDR3 region has 16 residues. Looked up from germline, CDR1 is SGHRS and CDR2 is YFSETQ. The trim removed 3 bases at V and 0 bases at J, leaving 3 bases unmatched. CDR3: CASSWGQSSGANVLTF. The CDR3 coding sequence is TGCGCCAGCAGCTGGGGACAGAGCTCTGGGGCCAACGTCCTGACTTTC.

This clone was seen only once. The chain combines TRBV7-3 with TRBJ2-3, with D possibly being TRBD1 (6 bases). There are 13 residues in the CDR3. Germline CDR1 is SGHTA and CDR2 is FQGTGA. V lost 5 bases and J 1 base, leaving 7 bases between the germline ends. The CDR3 loop is CASSRTGTDTQYF. CDR3 in DNA: TGTGCCAGCAGCAGGACAGGCACAGATACGCAGTATTTT.